These T cell receptor beta chains were read from a single sample in a study of CD8 T cells in Susac syndrome. Each CDR3 protein gets one entry after TCRdb re-called the immunoSEQ multiplex PCR reads with MiXCR. The sample carries approximately 200,000 distinct CDR3 sequences, 85% to 95% recorded once. Sequencing was done on a sample of CD4+ T cells from PBMCs. The receptors were gathered from a human donor with multiple sclerosis. Both conserved end residues are part of each CDR3. A D gene is named only where the DNA matches it firmly. Clone size is not always given. Where it is, it says once, few, many or a class for expanded clones.

D gene: TRBD1
clone size: NA
J gene: TRBJ1-2
CDR3 length: 13
V gene: TRBV30
CDR3 protein: CAWSLQGIYGYTF
CDR3 DNA: TGTGCCTGGAGTTTACAGGGGATCTATGGCTACACCTTC

D gene: NA
clone size: NA
J gene: TRBJ2-3
CDR3 length: 16
V gene: TRBV7-2
CDR3 protein: CASSLRSGLGTDTQYF
CDR3 DNA: TGTGCCAGCAGCTTAAGGTCGGGTTTAGGCACAGATACGCAGTATTTT

D gene: TRBD2
clone size: NA
J gene: TRBJ2-5
CDR3 length: 15
V gene: TRBV3-1
CDR3 protein: CASRETSARKETQYF
CDR3 DNA: TGTGCCAGCAGAGAAACTAGCGCACGAAAAGAGACCCAGTACTTC

D gene: TRBD1
clone size: NA
J gene: TRBJ1-6
CDR3 length: 15
V gene: TRBV30
CDR3 protein: CAWGTGDRDYSPLHF
CDR3 DNA: TGTGCCTGGGGGACAGGGGACCGGGATTATTCACCCCTCCACTTT

D gene: NA
clone size: NA
J gene: TRBJ2-2
CDR3 length: 12
V gene: TRBV29-1
CDR3 protein: CSVTANTGELFF
CDR3 DNA: TGCAGCGTGACAGCGAACACCGGGGAGCTGTTTTTT

D gene: NA
clone size: NA
J gene: TRBJ1-2
CDR3 length: 14
V gene: TRBV10-3
CDR3 protein: CAISDLGGSYGYTF
CDR3 DNA: TGTGCCATCAGTGACCTGGGGGGATCCTATGGCTACACCTTC

D gene: TRBD1
clone size: NA
J gene: TRBJ2-1
CDR3 length: 14
V gene: TRBV9
CDR3 protein: CASQPGTGYNEQFF
CDR3 DNA: TGTGCCAGCCAGCCCGGGACAGGGTACAATGAGCAGTTCTTC

D gene: TRBD2
clone size: NA
J gene: TRBJ2-1
CDR3 length: 16
V gene: TRBV20-1
CDR3 protein: CSARRPGTSGYNEQFF
CDR3 DNA: TGCAGTGCTAGACGTCCCGGGACTAGCGGATACAATGAGCAGTTCTTC

D gene: NA
clone size: NA
J gene: TRBJ1-1
CDR3 length: 13
V gene: TRBV29-1
CDR3 protein: CSVVSGMNTEAFF
CDR3 DNA: TGCAGCGTTGTTTCAGGGATGAACACTGAAGCTTTCTTT

D gene: NA
clone size: once
J gene: TRBJ2-7
CDR3 length: 16
V gene: TRBV7-8
CDR3 protein: CASSLSGGPLSYEQYF
CDR3 DNA: TGTGCCAGCAGCTTATCTGGGGGCCCCCTCTCCTACGAGCAGTACTTC

D gene: NA
clone size: NA
J gene: TRBJ2-6
CDR3 length: 15
V gene: TRBV25-1
CDR3 protein: CASSESGPGANVLTF
CDR3 DNA: TGTGCCAGCAGTGAATCGGGCCCTGGGGCCAACGTCCTGACTTTC

D gene: NA
clone size: NA
J gene: TRBJ1-6
CDR3 length: 11
V gene: TRBV7-2
CDR3 protein: CASSSDSPLHF
CDR3 DNA: TGTGCCAGCAGCTCCGATTCACCCCTCCACTTT

D gene: TRBD1
clone size: once
J gene: TRBJ1-1
CDR3 length: 15
V gene: TRBV5-1
CDR3 protein: CASSLEATGSTEAFF
CDR3 DNA: TGCGCCAGCAGCTTGGAGGCGACAGGGTCCACTGAAGCTTTCTTT

D gene: TRBD1
clone size: NA
J gene: TRBJ2-5
CDR3 length: 15
V gene: TRBV19
CDR3 protein: CASSLGQGYQETQYF
CDR3 DNA: TGTGCCAGTAGTCTCGGACAGGGGTACCAAGAGACCCAGTACTTC